One sample yielded the 13 T cell receptor beta chains listed below, sequenced in a study of blood T cell repertoires in COVID-19. Profiling relied on immunoSEQ multiplex PCR, and the TCRdb table lists in-frame clones only, not all of them. The sample records fewer than 350,000 clones, roughly 87% being singletons. Sequenced sample: PBMCs or T cells enriched from blood (not recorded which). Receptors originate from a woman between 40 and 55 years old who had recovered from COVID-19.

The chain employs TRBV14 and TRBJ2-5, with D perhaps TRBD2 (5 bases). Germline V gives CDR1 SGHDN, CDR2 FVKESK. This CDR3 spans 20 amino acids. Between the trimmed V and J ends, which lost 0 bases and 1 base, there was a span of 24 bases. The chain's CDR3 is CASSQEGWLAIPRSQETQYF. The CDR3 DNA reads as TGTGCCAGCAGCCAAGAGGGGTGGCTAGCAATTCCAAGGTCCCAAGAGACCCAGTACTTC.

CDR3 bases: TGTGCCAGTTCACAGAAGACCTATGGCTACACCTTC. It encodes CASSQKTYGYTF. The V call is TRBV2, the J call TRBJ1-2; no clear D. Germline V gene sequence: CDR1 SNHLY, CDR2 FYNNEI. The CDR3 totals 12 residues. V dropped 9 bases and J dropped 4 bases, with 12 bases sitting between them.

This chain uses TRBV7-2 with TRBJ2-7; 10 nucleotides match TRBD2. The CDR3 is 15 amino acids. Germline lookup yields CDR1 SGHTA and CDR2 FQGNSA. V dropped 5 bases and J dropped 0; count of bases not matched to a gene: 4. The CDR3 DNA is TGTGCCAGCAGCCTCACTAGCGGGGACTCCTACGAGCAGTACTTC. Translated, it gives CASSLTSGDSYEQYF.

This rearrangement joins TRBV11-3 to TRBJ2-5; no definite D call. The V gene lost 3 bases and the J gene lost 2 bases, with 7 bases spanning the gap. The CDR3 is made up of 13 amino acids. Germline CDR1 and CDR2: SGHNT and YENEEA. In DNA form, the CDR3 reads TGTGCCAGCAGCTTGAGTTCTCAAGAGACCCAGTACTTC. Its protein is CASSLSSQETQYF.

The rearrangement links TRBV5-1 to TRBJ1-4, with D possibly being TRBD1 (6 bases). CDR1 and CDR2 (germline): SGHRS, YFSETQ. Trimming removed 5 bases from V and 3 bases from J, with 17 bases in between. The CDR3 runs 16 residues. The CDR3 sequence is CASSYSTGPANEKLFF. In nucleotides, the CDR3 is TGCGCCAGCAGTTATTCTACAGGGCCCGCTAATGAAAAACTGTTTTTT.

The chain recombines TRBV7-9 with TRBJ2-3; no reliable D call. The CDR3 covers 14 residues. Germline V CDR1 and CDR2: SEHNR, FQNEAQ (reference sequence). V lost 1 base to trimming and J lost 2 bases, with 7 bases between them. The CDR3 loop reads CASSLGSVTDTQYF. Written as DNA, the CDR3 is TGTGCCAGCAGCTTAGGTTCGGTCACAGATACGCAGTATTTT.

Only a few counts were recorded for this clone. The gene calls are TRBV3-1 (or the pseudogene TRBV3-2) and TRBJ1-6; D is perhaps TRBD1 (6 bases). Trimming cost V 0 bases and J 4 bases, with 10 bases left between them. Germline lookup yields CDR1 LGHDT and CDR2 YNNKEL (reference sequence). The CDR3 extends over 16 amino acids. CDR3 nucleotide sequence: TGTGCCAGCAGCCAAGATCCGACAGGTTATAATTCACCCCTCCACTTT. It yields the protein CASSQDPTGYNSPLHF.

The gene calls are TRBV7-3 and TRBJ2-7, with D possibly TRBD2 on 6 matching bases. The CDR3 consists of 13 residues. CDR1 is SGHTA, CDR2 FQGTGA, per germline. The V end lost 4 bases, the J end lost 5 bases, and 12 bases lay between the germline ends. The CDR3 spells CASSWSRGDEQYF. DNA of the CDR3: TGTGCCAGCAGCTGGTCGCGGGGCGACGAGCAGTACTTC. Complete variable domain (other parts from reference TRBV7-3 and TRBJ2-7): GAGVSQTPSNKVTEKGKYVELRCDPISGHTALYWYRQSLGQGPEFLIYFQGTGAADDSGLPNDRFFAVRPEGSVSTLKIQRTERGDSAVYLCASSWSRGDEQYFGPGTRLTVT.

V gene TRBV29-1 combines with J gene TRBJ2-1; 11 bases are a match to TRBD2. V trimming: 4 bases; J trimming: 8 bases; junction bases outside the gene matches: 7. CDR3 size: 14 residues. Germline V gene sequence: CDR1 SQVTM, CDR2 ANQGSEA. The CDR3 bases are TGCAGCGTTGTCCCTAGCGGGAGGTCAGATGAGCAGTTCTTC. Protein sequence: CSVVPSGRSDEQFF.

The chain joins TRBV7-2 to TRBJ1-1; D is possibly TRBD1 (5 bases). The germline CDR1 and CDR2 sequences are SGHTA and FQGNSA. Trimming removed 3 bases from V and 2 bases from J, with 10 bases in between. There are 14 residues in the CDR3. In nucleotides, the CDR3 is TGTGCCAGCAGCTTCGGCAGGGCCAACACTGAAGCTTTCTTT. As protein: CASSFGRANTEAFF.

The gene calls are TRBV27 and TRBJ1-3, with TRBD1 as a possible D gene (5 bases). CDR3 length: 15 amino acids. The V end lost 2 bases, the J end lost 0 bases, and 8 bases lay between the germline ends. Per the germline V gene, CDR1 is MNHEY and CDR2 is SMNVEV (reference sequence). The CDR3 DNA reads as TGTGCCAGCAGTTTAGACAGTAGCTCTGGAAACACCATATATTTT. Its protein is CASSLDSSSGNTIYF.

The V call is TRBV28, the J call TRBJ2-7; perhaps TRBD1 as D (6 bases). The V and J ends lost 6 bases and 2 bases respectively, with 14 bases between them. The CDR3 consists of 14 residues. Germline CDR1 MDHEN, CDR2 SYDVKM. The CDR3 sequence is CASSRQVIAYEQYF. CDR3 coding DNA: TGTGCCAGCAGCCGACAGGTAATAGCCTACGAGCAGTACTTC.

CDR3 sequence reads: CASSPGGLNTEAFF. In nucleotides, the CDR3 is TGTGCCAGTAGTCCAGGGGGCTTGAACACTGAAGCTTTCTTT. This sequence joins TRBV19 and TRBJ1-1; 8 bases map to TRBD1. The trim removed 5 bases at V and 0 bases at J, leaving 2 bases unmatched. Germline CDR1 and CDR2: LNHDA and SQIVND (reference sequence). This CDR3 comprises 14 residues.